This record concerns one TCR beta chain sequence. Its antigen is unidentified. This specimen belongs to a study of cytomegalovirus exposure and HLA in healthy donors. Study-wide findings and caveats: The only immune exposure information that was available was CMV serostatus. Later work associated 17,000 or so TCR beta sequences with HLA alleles at 0.05 false discovery rate. Cytomegalovirus association was assigned to 170 or so TCR beta chains.

60 Vbeta and 13 Jbeta primers were used in PCR. Data came from immunoSEQ multiplex PCR; TCRdb stores just in-frame clones and leaves some out. The sample lists 170,000 or so clones; around four fifths were seen once. Germline V CDR1 and CDR2: SQVTM, ANQGSEA. Between the trimmed V and J ends, which lost 7 bases and 6 bases, there was a span of 16 bases. This CDR3 is built from 12 residues. The source is a woman aged 50 to 60 in good health and CMV-seropositive. The chain links TRBV29-1 to TRBJ2-7; a possible D gene is TRBD2 (6 bases). The sequenced material came from PBMCs. In DNA, the CDR3 is TGCAGCGCCGGGGGTCCTGGAGGCGAGCAGTACTTC. Translation: CSAGGPGGEQYF.